This T cell receptor (beta chain) was recorded in a study of beta chain features in type 1 diabetes. About the study: On cell yields, gender and age, patients and healthy donors were similar.

Comment on this clone: What it binds is unknown.

CDR1 is SEHNR and CDR2 is FQNEAQ in the germline V gene (reference sequence). This CDR3 has 18 amino acids. Trimming cost V 7 bases and J 4 bases, with 28 bases left between them. General study points: HLA effects on TCRB rearrangement stayed unresolved here.

Every bit of the isolated RNA underwent reverse transcription, so sequencing read expressed TCRB transcripts. Clones were sequenced by immunoSEQ multiplex PCR, and TCRdb holds only the in-frame ones, with some missing. The table lists 350,000 or so clones, roughly a fifth of them singletons. Sequences were obtained from naive CD4+ T cells from blood. The chain uses TRBV7-9 and TRBJ1-2; no clear D gene. The source of this sequence is a woman aged 18-35 years in good health. The CDR3 DNA sequence: TGTGCCAGCAACCGACCGTCGATGCCGGCGGTTAGCATCTATGGCTACACCTTC. Protein sequence: CASNRPSMPAVSIYGYTF.